The subject of this entry is one T cell receptor (beta chain). The target of this receptor is not known. Nothing much larger sits one base from this clone, and base qualities are not available. These data originate in a study of blood T cell repertoires in COVID-19 (TCRdb year 2020). Some background on the complete study: Collaborator samples came from the United States, Italy and Spain and covered acute and convalescent phases of COVID-19. The material from the prospective study consisted of cDNA or gDNA derived from T cells, B-cell-depleted T cells, or PBMCs. A de-identified subject ID, COVID-19 status, age in years and sex were almost always included in the sample metadata. Where available, HLA class I and class II types were obtained from metadata supplied by the sample provider rather than from assay-based typing. Deeply sampled blood TCRbeta repertoires from subjects exposed to, actively infected with, or recovered from COVID-19 were included in the dataset. The samples were drawn from two sources: the first 160 participants of the ongoing ImmuneRACE study, and 1,000 to 1,500 subjects contributed by 6 global collaborators. The repertoires were released in a freely available public database intended as a resource for research on the immune response to SARS-CoV-2.

Whole blood was collected in K2EDTA tubes by collaborating institutions according to the institutions' own protocols. For TCRbeta analysis, collaborators shipped samples as frozen whole blood, isolated PBMCs, or DNA extracted from either of those sample types. Via the germline V gene, CDR1 is SGHTA and CDR2 FQGNSA. CDR3 length: 13 amino acids, cysteine to phenylalanine. The sequence is cut down to CDR3 DNA, 39 bases in frame from base 1. V is shortened by 3 bases, J by 5 bases, and the region joining them spans 5 bases. The immunoSEQ Assay, a bias-controlled multiplex PCR, was used to amplify TCRbeta CDR3 regions from genomic DNA. The paper's data handling went like this. Nucleated cell counts per sample were estimated from amplification of reference gene primers within the assay. To quantify the absolute abundance of each unique TCRbeta CDR3 rearrangement, sequence reads were collapsed and filtered. For each sample, productive Simpson clonality was calculated by taking the square root of Simpson's diversity index across productive rearrangements. Held by TCRdb, this immuneACCESS table contains in-frame sequences only and omits some clones. Under half of the omission traces to an unresolved V gene where checked; the cause of the rest is unknown. V, J and clone size were drawn from that table, and D and trimming were deduced from the DNA. This sample lists over 20,000 clones; over 70% were detected once. Clones ranked in the top ten supply around half of the sample.

Broad study findings and their caveats: Clinical and demographic metadata were provided uncurated, with the amount varying by source and participant.

This receptor was obtained from a man aged 45 to 65 with active or convalescent COVID-19. The material sequenced was peripheral blood. The chain uses TRBV7-2 and TRBJ1-6, with the identity of the D gene unclear. The nucleotide sequence reads TGTGCCAGCAGCTTGAGCAATAATTCACCCCTCCACTTT. Translated, this is CASSLSNNSPLHF.